These T cell receptor beta chains were read from a single sample in a study of blood T cell repertoires in COVID-19. Libraries were prepared by immunoSEQ multiplex PCR; TCRdb keeps only in-frame clonotypes and omits some of them. The table lists hundreds of thousands of clones, 70% to 90% of them singletons. The sequenced material came from peripheral blood. The source is a man between 70 and 80 years old with acute or convalescent COVID-19. Both conserved end residues are part of each CDR3. The D gene is left open where the match is weak. Size tells how often a clone was seen (once, few, many) or the class of an expanded clone, and some rows leave it out.

d_gene: NA; v_gene: TRBV3-1/TRBV3-2; j_gene: TRBJ2-7; abundance: once; CDR3nt: TGTGCCAGCAGCCCCGTTCGGGGTTGCGACGAGCAGTACTTC; CDR3aa: CASSPVRGCDEQYF
d_gene: NA; v_gene: TRBV28; j_gene: TRBJ1-4; abundance: once; CDR3nt: TGTGCCAGCAGTGAAGGGGCAACAGGCCCGACTAATGAAAAACTGTTTTTT; CDR3aa: CASSEGATGPTNEKLFF
d_gene: TRBD1; v_gene: TRBV5-4; j_gene: TRBJ1-5; abundance: NA; CDR3nt: TGTGCCAGCAGCTCTGCCCCCGGGACAGGGATCAATCAGCCCCAGCATTTT; CDR3aa: CASSSAPGTGINQPQHF
d_gene: NA; v_gene: TRBV20-1; j_gene: TRBJ2-7; abundance: few; CDR3nt: TGCAGTGCTAGCCCGTCGCGAACTCAGTACTTC; CDR3aa: CSASPSRTQYF
d_gene: TRBD1; v_gene: TRBV6-5; j_gene: TRBJ1-2; abundance: NA; CDR3nt: TGTGCCAGCATCGCCGGGACAGGGATCAAGGGCTACACCTTC; CDR3aa: CASIAGTGIKGYTF
d_gene: TRBD2; v_gene: TRBV5-1; j_gene: TRBJ2-3; abundance: NA; CDR3nt: TGCGCCAGCAGCTCTGGGACTAGCGGCTCCGGTGATACGCAGTATTTT; CDR3aa: CASSSGTSGSGDTQYF
d_gene: TRBD1; v_gene: TRBV19; j_gene: TRBJ1-2; abundance: NA; CDR3nt: TGTGCCAGTAGTGGGTGGGACAGCCCTAACTATGGCTACACCTTC; CDR3aa: CASSGWDSPNYGYTF
d_gene: NA; v_gene: TRBV2; j_gene: TRBJ1-4; abundance: few; CDR3nt: TGTGCCAGCACCGAGTCTGAAAAACTGTTTTTT; CDR3aa: CASTESEKLFF
d_gene: NA; v_gene: TRBV19; j_gene: TRBJ1-2; abundance: NA; CDR3nt: TGTGCCAGTAAGGGGAATGGCTACACCTTC; CDR3aa: CASKGNGYTF
d_gene: NA; v_gene: TRBV7-2; j_gene: TRBJ2-5; abundance: NA; CDR3nt: TGTGCCAGCAGCTTAGAAAGAGGAGCGACGAGAGAGACCCAGTACTTC; CDR3aa: CASSLERGATRETQYF
d_gene: NA; v_gene: TRBV27; j_gene: TRBJ1-6; abundance: NA; CDR3nt: TGTGCCAGCAGTTTACTCTCCGGGGATGAGAATCATCCACCCCTCCACTTT; CDR3aa: CASSLLSGDENHPPLHF
d_gene: TRBD1; v_gene: TRBV6-5; j_gene: TRBJ2-7; abundance: few; CDR3nt: TGTGCCAGCAGTTCCGGGACAGGTCCCTACGAGCAGTACTTC; CDR3aa: CASSSGTGPYEQYF
d_gene: TRBD1; v_gene: TRBV7-3; j_gene: TRBJ1-2; abundance: NA; CDR3nt: TGTGCCAGCAGCGACCGCCCAGGACAGGGGCGGAATGGCTACACCTTC; CDR3aa: CASSDRPGQGRNGYTF
d_gene: NA; v_gene: TRBV11-2; j_gene: TRBJ2-1; abundance: once; CDR3nt: TGTGCCAGCAGCTTCCTCGACAGGAATGAGCAGTTCTTC; CDR3aa: CASSFLDRNEQFF
d_gene: TRBD1; v_gene: TRBV28; j_gene: TRBJ2-7; abundance: NA; CDR3nt: TGTGCCAGCAGTTTACTAGGGACAGAATCCTACGAGCAGTACTTC; CDR3aa: CASSLLGTESYEQYF
d_gene: NA; v_gene: TRBV11-2; j_gene: TRBJ2-2; abundance: once; CDR3nt: TGTGCCAGCAGCTTAGATCGTGTCGGGGGGAACACCGGGGAGCTGTTTTTT; CDR3aa: CASSLDRVGGNTGELFF
d_gene: NA; v_gene: TRBV20-1; j_gene: TRBJ2-5; abundance: NA; CDR3nt: TGCAGTGCTAGTAGGGGGGAGGGCCCTCAGGAGACCCAGTACTTC; CDR3aa: CSASRGEGPQETQYF
d_gene: NA; v_gene: TRBV10-3; j_gene: TRBJ1-2; abundance: NA; CDR3nt: TGTGCCATCTTAGGCGAGGGCGTCTATGGCTACACCTTC; CDR3aa: CAILGEGVYGYTF
d_gene: NA; v_gene: TRBV7-2; j_gene: TRBJ1-2; abundance: NA; CDR3nt: TGTGCCAGCAGCTTAGTAGGAGGGAACTATGGCTACACCTTC; CDR3aa: CASSLVGGNYGYTF
d_gene: NA; v_gene: TRBV21-1; j_gene: TRBJ1-2; abundance: NA; CDR3nt: TGTGCCAGCAGCAAAGGGGATCCGCGGGAGTATGGCTACACCTTC; CDR3aa: CASSKGDPREYGYTF
d_gene: NA; v_gene: TRBV25-1; j_gene: TRBJ2-5; abundance: NA; CDR3nt: TGTGCCAGCAGTGAATCAGGGCGCGCCCAAGAGACCCAGTACTTC; CDR3aa: CASSESGRAQETQYF
d_gene: NA; v_gene: TRBV5-1; j_gene: TRBJ2-1; abundance: NA; CDR3nt: TGCGCCAGCAGCGGACTCACTAGCAATGAGCAGTTCTTC; CDR3aa: CASSGLTSNEQFF
d_gene: NA; v_gene: TRBV5-6; j_gene: TRBJ2-7; abundance: NA; CDR3nt: TGTGCCAGCGGCCCCAGGGGGGTAAACGAGCAGTACTTC; CDR3aa: CASGPRGVNEQYF
d_gene: NA; v_gene: TRBV29-1; j_gene: TRBJ2-7; abundance: NA; CDR3nt: TGCAGCGTTGAGGCAGGGGCGCACGAGCAGTACTTC; CDR3aa: CSVEAGAHEQYF
d_gene: NA; v_gene: TRBV30; j_gene: TRBJ1-6; abundance: NA; CDR3nt: TGTGCCTGGAGGGGTCAGGGCGCACTAAGCTCCTATAATTCACCCCTCCACTTT; CDR3aa: CAWRGQGALSSYNSPLHF
d_gene: TRBD2; v_gene: TRBV6-6; j_gene: TRBJ2-5; abundance: NA; CDR3nt: TGTGCCAGCAGTGGGGTAACTAGCGAGCAAGAGACCCAGTACTTC; CDR3aa: CASSGVTSEQETQYF
d_gene: TRBD1; v_gene: TRBV10-3; j_gene: TRBJ1-2; abundance: NA; CDR3nt: TGTGCCATCAGTGACGTGAAAGTAGACAGGGACGGTGGCTACACCTTC; CDR3aa: CAISDVKVDRDGGYTF
d_gene: TRBD1; v_gene: TRBV15; j_gene: TRBJ1-2; abundance: NA; CDR3nt: TGTGCCACCAGCAGAGTACTCCGGGACAGCTATGGCTACACCTTC; CDR3aa: CATSRVLRDSYGYTF
d_gene: TRBD2; v_gene: TRBV5-1; j_gene: TRBJ2-7; abundance: NA; CDR3nt: TGCGCCAGCAGCTTGGGGGGGACTAGCGGGGAAGACGAGCAGTACTTC; CDR3aa: CASSLGGTSGEDEQYF
d_gene: NA; v_gene: TRBV6-2/TRBV6-3; j_gene: TRBJ2-7; abundance: NA; CDR3nt: TGTGCCAGCAGCCAAACGACTGAGCAGTACTTC; CDR3aa: CASSQTTEQYF
d_gene: TRBD1; v_gene: TRBV6-6; j_gene: TRBJ1-1; abundance: few; CDR3nt: TGTGCCAGCAGTGAGCCGGGACAGGGAGTCACTGAAGCTTTCTTT; CDR3aa: CASSEPGQGVTEAFF
d_gene: NA; v_gene: TRBV12-3/TRBV12-4; j_gene: TRBJ2-7; abundance: NA; CDR3nt: TGTGCCAGCAGCCGCACAGGAACCTACGAGCAGTACTTC; CDR3aa: CASSRTGTYEQYF
d_gene: TRBD1; v_gene: TRBV6-5; j_gene: TRBJ2-7; abundance: NA; CDR3nt: TGTGCCAGCAGAAGACAGGGACAAGCCGACGAGCAGTACTTC; CDR3aa: CASRRQGQADEQYF
d_gene: TRBD1; v_gene: TRBV2; j_gene: TRBJ2-7; abundance: few; CDR3nt: TGTGCCAGCAGAGGAGATTTGGGACAGGGGAGGGAGCAGTACTTC; CDR3aa: CASRGDLGQGREQYF
d_gene: TRBD1; v_gene: TRBV6-5; j_gene: TRBJ2-1; abundance: NA; CDR3nt: TGTGCCAGCTGTCCGACAGGGGGAGGGTACAATGAGCAGTTCTTC; CDR3aa: CASCPTGGGYNEQFF
d_gene: NA; v_gene: TRBV30; j_gene: TRBJ2-2; abundance: NA; CDR3nt: TGTGCCTGGAGGAGAACGAGCGGGACAGGCGGGGAGCTGTTTTTT; CDR3aa: CAWRRTSGTGGELFF
d_gene: NA; v_gene: TRBV5-4; j_gene: TRBJ2-5; abundance: few; CDR3nt: TGTGCCAGCAGCTTGGGCACAGTAGAAGAGACCCAGTACTTC; CDR3aa: CASSLGTVEETQYF
d_gene: NA; v_gene: TRBV6-6; j_gene: TRBJ1-1; abundance: NA; CDR3nt: TGTGCCAGCAGTGAGGGGGGGCATGGGAACACTGAAGCTTTCTTT; CDR3aa: CASSEGGHGNTEAFF
d_gene: TRBD2; v_gene: TRBV6-5; j_gene: TRBJ2-7; abundance: once; CDR3nt: TGTGCCAGCAGGGGGGACGGGACTAGCGGATTCGAGCAGTACTTC; CDR3aa: CASRGDGTSGFEQYF
d_gene: TRBD1; v_gene: TRBV27; j_gene: TRBJ1-1; abundance: NA; CDR3nt: TGTGCCAGCAGTACGATGGGACAGAGGAACACTGAAGCTTTCTTT; CDR3aa: CASSTMGQRNTEAFF